A single sample is the source of the 4 T cell receptor beta chains below, sequenced in a study of T-cell reconstitution after alpha-beta-depleted transplantation in children (dated by TCRdb to about 2016). The library was produced with PCR. TCRdb records Illumina HiSeq 2500 as the sequencer. Molecular barcoding was employed in the preparation of TCR libraries, with unique molecular identifiers being used to normalize TCRbeta repertoire quantification. TCRdb trimmed public reads at Q25 via fastp, called clones via MiXCR and kept in-frame beta chains. Records with the same CDR3 protein are collapsed into one entry carrying the most frequent genes and DNA. In this sample the table shows around 480,000 distinct CDR3 sequences, approximately 30% of which occur a single time. The top ten hold 2% to 3% of the sample. The material was PBMCs from the stem cell graft donor, obtained from the stem cell graft. These TCRs come from a human donor who donated a stem cell graft to a child with aplastic anemia.

This clonotype was observed a few times. The rearrangement links TRBV20-1 to TRBJ2-5; perhaps TRBD2 as D (6 bases). CDR1 is DFQATT and CDR2 is SNEGSKA in the germline V gene (reference sequence). V shed 6 bases and J shed 0 bases, with 14 bases lying between them. The CDR3 is made up of 14 amino acids. CDR3 amino acids: CSAPQAGNQETQYF. CDR3 sequence (DNA): TGCAGTGCCCCACAGGCGGGAAACCAAGAGACCCAGTACTTC.

This clonotype was counted only a few times. This chain connects TRBV7-6 to TRBJ2-1, with 8 bases fitting TRBD2. Germline assignment: CDR1 SGHVS and CDR2 FNYEAQ. Unmatched junction bases numbered 6, after V lost 2 bases and J lost 3 bases. CDR3 length: 16 residues. CDR3 protein: CASSLSGGTNYNEQFF. Written as DNA, the CDR3 is TGTGCCAGCAGCTTAAGCGGGGGAACAAACTACAATGAGCAGTTCTTC.

This clonotype was seen more than once but under ten times. The rearrangement joins TRBV4-2 to TRBJ1-1; D unclear. CDR3 length: 14 amino acids. Germline assignment: CDR1 LGHNA and CDR2 YNFKEQ. V was clipped by 0 bases and J by 6 bases, with 11 bases between them. CDR3 coding DNA: TGTGCCAGCAGCCAAGATCTAGGCGCGGCTGAAGCTTTCTTT. This codes for CASSQDLGAAEAFF.

The gene calls are TRBV28 and TRBJ2-1, with 14 nucleotides matching TRBD2. Germline trimming cut 1 base from V and 7 bases from J; bases unmatched to any gene: 6. Germline V gene data show CDR1 as MDHEN and CDR2 as SYDVKM. The CDR3 consists of 17 residues. The CDR3 DNA reads TGTGCCAGCAGTTTATATTCCTGGACTAGCGGGAGGAATGAGCAGTTCTTC. Translating gives CASSLYSWTSGRNEQFF.